This paragraph covers one T cell receptor (beta chain) sequence. Naivety among CD8 cells was defined by CD45RO negativity and positive CCR7 selection, thereby excluding terminally differentiated effector memory CD45RA+ cells. The V and J ends lost 10 bases and 1 base respectively, with 10 bases between them. The CDR3 length is 12 residues. CDR1 and CDR2 (germline): LGHNT, FRNRAP. Here immunoSEQ multiplex PCR was the method, and the copy in TCRdb shows in-frame clones only, minus some. The sample lists about 1.9 million clones; around 93% were seen once. This sample is part of a study of shared clonotypes between healthy human individuals.

The TCR comes from a man between 18 and 35 years old in good health. Some clones in this sample may be carry-over from other donors' samples. The sequenced sample was naive CD8+ T cells from PBMCs. The chain combines TRBV12-5 with TRBJ2-5; possibly TRBD1 or TRBD2 for D (6 bases each). The CDR3 spells CATEGGQETQYF. DNA of the CDR3: TGTGCTACCGAGGGGGGCCAAGAGACCCAGTACTTC. Variable domain in full (rest from reference TRBV12-5 and TRBJ2-5): DARVTQTPRHKVTEMGQEVTMRCQPILGHNTVFWYRQTMMQGLELLAYFRNRAPLDDSGMPKDRFSAEMPDATLATLKIQPSEPRDSAVYFCATEGGQETQYFGPGTRLLVL.